A single T cell receptor beta chain is shown here with its context. This entry is derived from a study of T cell responses to AZD1222 COVID-19 vaccine. The CDR3 contains 16 residues. V was clipped by 0 bases and J by 3 bases, with 15 bases between them. Germline CDR1 is MNHEY and CDR2 is SVGEGT. Produced via immunoSEQ multiplex PCR; TCRdb's table is partial and in-frame only. Found here are about 200,000 clones, 80% to 95% of them singletons; the top ten hold under 4%. The chain couples TRBV6-2 or TRBV6-3 to TRBJ2-7; D perhaps matches TRBD1 (6 bases). This receptor was identified in an adult who received the AZD1222 COVID-19 vaccine. The material was peripheral blood, obtained 28 days after the second AZD1222 dose. The CDR3 is CASSYSSGGPGYEQYF. CDR3 bases: TGTGCCAGCAGTTACTCGAGTGGGGGCCCGGGCTACGAGCAGTACTTC.